This record covers a single T cell receptor (beta chain). Some clones are missing from TCRdb's copy, which holds only in-frame ones; the method was immunoSEQ multiplex PCR. Of about 330,000 clones in the sample, over 75% are singletons; the top ten hold 5%. This entry is derived from a study of blood T cell repertoires in COVID-19. Participant ages covered roughly 18 to 89 years across 25 or so US areas. All recovered Cohort 3 donors got two negative PCRs, got clearance, or saw symptom resolution. Germline assignment: CDR1 MNHNS and CDR2 SASEGT. The CDR3 extends over 13 amino acids. V was shortened by 2 bases and J by 0 bases, with 2 bases between the two germline ends.

The chain joins TRBV6-1 to TRBJ1-5; D is undetermined. This sequence was found in a young man who had recovered from COVID-19. What was sequenced was PBMCs or T cells enriched from blood (not recorded which). The CDR3 is CASSEHSNQPQHF. The CDR3 bases are TGTGCCAGCAGTGAACATAGCAATCAGCCCCAGCATTTT.